Following are 2 T cell receptor beta chains from one sample sequenced in a study of T cell clonotyping in hematopoietic cell transplantation. Libraries were prepared by immunoSEQ multiplex PCR; TCRdb keeps only in-frame clonotypes and omits some of them. The table shows more than 25,000 clones, with more than 85% occurring only once. The sample's time point: recipient sample about 28 days before transplant, after cytoreduction. The specimen comprised peripheral blood mononuclear cells, sampled before stem cell transplant. The receptors stem from a man in his fifties or sixties with acute myeloid leukemia. Some clones in this sample may be carry-over from other donors' samples.

This chain joins TRBV2 and TRBJ2-7, with no clear D. This CDR3 is 12 amino acids long. V was cut by 7 bases and J by 5 bases, with 12 bases left in between. Germline CDR1 SNHLY, CDR2 FYNNEI. The chain's CDR3 is CASKPLVDEQYF. The CDR3, as DNA: TGTGCCAGCAAGCCGTTGGTGGACGAGCAGTACTTC.

The chain combines TRBV25-1 with TRBJ1-1, with D perhaps TRBD1 (5 bases). Germline loops: CDR1 MGHDK, CDR2 SYGVNS. With 6 bases removed from V and 10 bases from J, the gap between germline ends came to 24 bases. The CDR3 is 15 amino acids. Here the CDR3 reads CASRDDSRGRNGAFF. The CDR3 DNA sequence: TGTGCCAGCAGAGACGACAGTCGGGGCCGTAATGGAGCTTTCTTT.